These 5 T cell receptor beta chains were sequenced from one sample in a study of blood T cell repertoires in COVID-19. Only in-frame clones appear in the TCRdb table, and some are missing; sequencing was by immunoSEQ multiplex PCR. The repertoire holds 300,000 to 400,000 clones, with roughly 86% as singletons. The sequenced material came from peripheral blood. Receptors originate from a woman between 65 and 79 years old with COVID-19, enrolled during active disease.

J is TRBJ2-2 and V is TRBV20-1, with D perhaps TRBD2 (6 bases). V lost 3 bases and J lost 1, with 15 bases in between. The CDR3 length is 16 residues. Germline V gene data show CDR1 as DFQATT and CDR2 as SNEGSKA (reference sequence). The CDR3 reads CSASGSGTLNTGELFF. CDR3 in DNA: TGCAGTGCTAGTGGATCCGGGACTCTGAACACCGGGGAGCTGTTTTTT.

About this clone itself: The sample carries other DNA sequences with the same CDR3. This chain uses TRBV9 with TRBJ2-5, with 9 nucleotides matching TRBD1. CDR3 length equals 15 residues. Per germline, CDR1 SGDLS and CDR2 YYNGEE. V shed 0 bases and J 5 bases; nucleotides not matched to a gene: 5. CDR3 coding DNA: TGTGCCAGCAGCGTAGGACAGGGGGTTGGGGAGACCCAGTACTTC. It encodes CASSVGQGVGETQYF.

The chain couples TRBV15 to TRBJ1-2; perhaps TRBD1 as D (5 bases). Germline V gene lookup returns CDR1 LNHNV and CDR2 YYDKDF (reference sequence). The CDR3 contains 17 residues. Between the trimmed V and J ends, which lost 0 bases and 5 bases, there was a span of 19 bases. The CDR3 bases are TGTGCCACCAGCAGAGACAGGGCCTACGAAAAGCTATATGGCTACACCTTC. Translating gives CATSRDRAYEKLYGYTF.

V gene TRBV7-8 combines with J gene TRBJ1-1, with a possible D match to TRBD1 (5 bases). The V and J ends lost 5 bases and 2 bases respectively, with 15 bases between them. The CDR3 length is 15 residues. The germline V gene encodes CDR1 SGHVS and CDR2 FQNEAQ. For the CDR3, the DNA is TGTGCCAGCAGCCCCCGACTAGGGGTAAACACTGAAGCTTTCTTT. Amino acid sequence: CASSPRLGVNTEAFF.

In DNA form, the CDR3 reads TGCGCCAGCAGCCAGGGAGTAGCGGAGACCTACGAGCAGTACTTC. It encodes CASSQGVAETYEQYF. This rearrangement joins TRBV4-1 to TRBJ2-7; weak D call: TRBD2 (6 bases). In germline, CDR1 is MGHRA, CDR2 YSYEKL. The CDR3 runs 15 residues. Trimming stripped 3 bases from V and 2 bases from J, with 14 bases between.